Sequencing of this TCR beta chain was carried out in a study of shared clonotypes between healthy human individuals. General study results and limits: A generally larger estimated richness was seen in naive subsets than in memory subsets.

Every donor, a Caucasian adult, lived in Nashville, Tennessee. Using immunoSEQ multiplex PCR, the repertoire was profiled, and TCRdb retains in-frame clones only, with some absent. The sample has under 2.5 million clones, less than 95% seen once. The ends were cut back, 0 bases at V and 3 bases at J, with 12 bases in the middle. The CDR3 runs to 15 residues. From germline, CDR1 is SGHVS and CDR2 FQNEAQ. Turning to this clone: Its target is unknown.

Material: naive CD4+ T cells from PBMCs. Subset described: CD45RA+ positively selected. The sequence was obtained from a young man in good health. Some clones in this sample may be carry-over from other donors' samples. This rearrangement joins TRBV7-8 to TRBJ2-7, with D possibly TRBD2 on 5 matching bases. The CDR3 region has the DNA TGTGCCAGCAGCTTAGCTCTATCCGGGGTCTACGAGCAGTACTTC. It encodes CASSLALSGVYEQYF.